One and the same sample provided the 23 T cell receptor beta chains below, sequenced in a study of radiotherapy plus CTLA-4 blockade in lung cancer. Sequencing was performed with immunoSEQ multiplex PCR; in TCRdb, only in-frame clones are kept and a portion is missing. The top ten hold about a quarter of the sample, which has roughly 90,000 clones, roughly 85% seen once. The source was peripheral blood, collected from a patient treated with radiotherapy plus ipilimumab. All receptors derive from a human donor with non-small cell lung cancer that progressed on radiotherapy plus ipilimumab.

V and J are TRBV7-9 and TRBJ2-2; D is possibly TRBD1 (5 bases). The CDR3 totals 14 residues. Trimming left V 8 bases short and J 3 bases short, with 13 bases between. The V gene's germline CDR1 is SEHNR and CDR2 FQNEAQ (reference sequence). The CDR3 reads CASVFRGDTGELFF. In DNA form, the CDR3 reads TGTGCCAGCGTATTTAGGGGCGACACCGGGGAGCTGTTTTTT.

This clone was counted a few times. In DNA, the CDR3 is TGTGCCAGCACCGCTCTCGACAGGGGCTATGGCTACACCTTC. It is translated as CASTALDRGYGYTF. The V call is TRBV28, the J call TRBJ1-2; 8 nucleotides line up with TRBD1. The ends lost 7 bases at V and 4 bases at J; junction bases unmatched: 8. In germline, CDR1 is MDHEN, CDR2 SYDVKM. The CDR3 sequence is 14 residues long.

This chain joins TRBV14 and TRBJ2-1, with 8 positions matching TRBD1. With 1 base clipped from V and 4 bases from J, the junction kept 9 bases outside the gene matches. CDR3 size: 17 residues. Germline lookup yields CDR1 SGHDN and CDR2 FVKESK. In DNA, the CDR3 is TGTGCCAGCAGCCAAGGTGGAGGACAGGGTTGGTACAATGAGCAGTTCTTC. Amino acid sequence: CASSQGGGQGWYNEQFF.

V is TRBV28 and J is TRBJ2-1; D possibly corresponds to TRBD1 (5 bases). CDR3 size: 15 residues. Between the trimmed V and J ends, which lost 3 bases and 11 bases, there was a span of 20 bases. CDR1 and CDR2 from the germline V gene are MDHEN and SYDVKM. Here the CDR3 reads CASSLVTSGFSQQFF. CDR3 bases: TGTGCCAGCAGTTTGGTTACCTCAGGGTTTTCCCAGCAGTTCTTC.

V gene TRBV9 combines with J gene TRBJ1-2; TRBD1 aligns across 10 bases. V was clipped by 4 bases and J by 6 bases; unmatched bases: 6. CDR1 and CDR2 (germline): SGDLS, YYNGEE. The length of the CDR3 is 14 residues. CDR3 DNA: TGTGCCAGCAGCCCTGGGACAGGGGACGATGGCTACACCTTC. Residues: CASSPGTGDDGYTF.

The genes are TRBV11-2 and TRBJ1-1; D remains unclear. The germline V gene encodes CDR1 SGHAT and CDR2 FQNNGV. V lost 5 bases and J lost 5, with 12 bases in between. The CDR3 contains 13 residues. The CDR3 sequence is CASSPRRGTEAFF. The DNA for the CDR3 is TGTGCCAGCAGCCCACGTCGAGGGACTGAAGCTTTCTTT.

The gene calls are TRBV7-9 and TRBJ2-1; D may be TRBD1 or TRBD2 (5 bases each). The CDR3 is 15 residues long. Per germline, CDR1 SEHNR and CDR2 FQNEAQ (reference sequence). V lost 5 bases to trimming and J lost 1 base, with 12 bases between them. CDR3 in DNA: TGTGCCAGCAGCCGCCGAGAGGGGTCCTACAATGAGCAGTTCTTC. Its translation: CASSRREGSYNEQFF.

J is TRBJ1-1 and V is TRBV7-9; D is unclear. Germline CDR1 SEHNR, CDR2 FQNEAQ (reference sequence). The V end was cut by 2 bases, the J end by 1 base, with 5 bases between. CDR3 size: 13 residues. The CDR3 DNA follows: TGTGCCAGCAGCTTACACGGGAACACTGAAGCTTTCTTT. Translated, it gives CASSLHGNTEAFF.

This rearrangement joins TRBV6-6 to TRBJ1-3, with D unclear. Germline lookup yields CDR1 MNHNY and CDR2 SVGAGI (reference sequence). Trimming pared 2 bases from V and 4 bases from J, leaving 15 bases between. The CDR3 contains 16 residues. For the CDR3, the DNA is TGTGCCAGCAGTTACCGGCCCAGAACCCCGGGAAACACCATATATTTT. This gives the protein CASSYRPRTPGNTIYF.

This chain joins TRBV7-8 and TRBJ2-1, with 11 bases aligning to TRBD2. V was clipped by 3 bases and J by 3 bases; unmatched bases: 4. Germline lookup yields CDR1 SGHVS and CDR2 FQNEAQ. The CDR3 length is 16 residues. CDR3 sequence: CASSLNLAGGYNEQFF. Here the CDR3 DNA reads TGTGCCAGCAGCTTGAATCTAGCGGGAGGCTACAATGAGCAGTTCTTC.

Only a few counts were recorded for this clone. The CDR3: CASRPQVEEKLFF. The CDR3 nucleotides are TGTGCCAGCAGACCTCAGGTTGAGGAAAAACTGTTTTTT. The chain couples TRBV28 to TRBJ1-4; no definite D call. Germline loops: CDR1 MDHEN, CDR2 SYDVKM. Deletions cut 6 bases from V and 8 bases from J, with 13 bases between. The CDR3 is 13 residues long.

This clone appeared a single time. This sequence joins TRBV29-1 and TRBJ2-2, with 9 bases identical to TRBD2. Per germline, CDR1 SQVTM and CDR2 ANQGSEA. The CDR3 is 13 amino acids. V gave up 7 bases and J gave up 0 bases; unmatched junction bases: 0. DNA of the CDR3: TGCAGCGGCGGGGGGGCGAACACCGGGGAGCTGTTTTTT. This translates into CSGGGANTGELFF.

This chain connects TRBV4-1 to TRBJ1-2, with a possible D match to TRBD1 (5 bases). The CDR3 length is 14 residues. The germline V gene has CDR1 MGHRA and CDR2 YSYEKL. V lost 0 bases and J 7 bases, leaving 12 bases between the germline ends. This CDR3 reads CASSQDWGYGGYTF. The CDR3 nucleotides are TGCGCCAGCAGCCAAGATTGGGGGTATGGTGGCTACACCTTC.

The rearrangement links TRBV29-1 to TRBJ1-2, with D unclear. V shed 7 bases and J shed 3 bases, with 15 bases lying between them. The CDR3 length is 13 residues. Germline V gene sequence: CDR1 SQVTM, CDR2 ANQGSEA. The CDR3 sequence is CSAPTQNDYGYTF. The DNA of the CDR3 is TGCAGCGCCCCGACACAGAACGACTATGGCTACACCTTC.

The CDR3 DNA reads as TGTGCCAGCGGGGATAGCGTAAGCTCCTACAATGAGCAGTTCTTC. Its protein is CASGDSVSSYNEQFF. J is TRBJ2-1 and V is TRBV28; D is possibly TRBD2 (5 bases). The CDR3 extends over 15 amino acids. Germline V lookup: CDR1 MDHEN, CDR2 SYDVKM. V was shortened by 8 bases and J by 0 bases, with 14 bases between the two germline ends.

This chain's CDR3 is CSVFRGPGELFF. CDR3 bases: TGCAGCGTTTTCAGGGGGCCCGGGGAGCTGTTTTTT. The chain joins TRBV29-1 to TRBJ2-2; 8 bases agree with TRBD1. The CDR3 is made up of 12 amino acids. Per the germline V gene, CDR1 is SQVTM and CDR2 is ANQGSEA. The V gene end was trimmed by 5 bases and the J gene end by 6 bases; junction bases not matched to a gene: 2.

The chain links TRBV9 to TRBJ1-3; D is possibly TRBD1 (6 bases). Germline V gene sequence: CDR1 SGDLS, CDR2 YYNGEE. Trimming took off 5 bases at V and 0 bases at J, with 15 bases between the two ends. This CDR3 comprises 16 residues. CDR3 sequence: CASSYREIISGNTIYF. CDR3 DNA sequence: TGTGCCAGCAGTTACAGGGAGATCATCTCTGGAAACACCATATATTTT.

This chain joins TRBV30 and TRBJ2-2; TRBD1 matches 7 bases. The CDR3 length is 15 residues. The germline V gene encodes CDR1 GTSNPN and CDR2 SVGIG (reference sequence). Germline trimming cut 5 bases from V and 4 bases from J; bases unmatched to any gene: 10. In DNA, the CDR3 is TGTGCCTGGCTTGGACAGGCGTCGGTCACCGGGGAGCTGTTTTTT. The encoded protein is CAWLGQASVTGELFF.

This chain connects TRBV19 to TRBJ1-4, with 8 bases matching TRBD1. The V segment lost 0 bases and the J segment 1 base; nucleotides outside the gene matches: 1. Germline V lookup: CDR1 LNHDA, CDR2 SQIVND (reference sequence). This CDR3 comprises 16 residues. The chain's CDR3 is CASSIDRGRTNEKLFF. Here the CDR3 DNA reads TGTGCCAGTAGTATAGACAGGGGGCGAACTAATGAAAAACTGTTTTTT.

J is TRBJ2-1 and V is TRBV5-4; 8 bases align to TRBD2. The CDR3 is 16 residues long. With 0 bases clipped from V and 7 bases from J, the junction kept 9 bases outside the gene matches. Germline CDR1 reads SGHNT; CDR2 reads YYREEE (reference sequence). CDR3 DNA sequence: TGTGCCAGCAGCTTGGGCTCGGCGGGAGGTTCGAATGAGCAGTTCTTC. Its translation is CASSLGSAGGSNEQFF.

The rearrangement links TRBV5-6 to TRBJ2-5; D is uncertain. V shed 4 bases and J shed 2 bases, with 12 bases lying between them. This CDR3 has 14 residues. Germline-derived CDR1 and CDR2 are SGHDT and YYEEEE. CDR3 amino acids: CASSPQVLQETQYF. CDR3 sequence (DNA): TGTGCCAGCAGCCCGCAAGTTTTGCAAGAGACCCAGTACTTC.

This chain joins TRBV6-5 and TRBJ2-3, with D perhaps matching TRBD2 (6 bases). The germline gives CDR1 MNHEY, CDR2 SVGAGI. This CDR3 comprises 16 residues. The germline V and J ends were trimmed by 2 bases and 0 bases, with 12 bases remaining between them. The CDR3 nucleotides are TGTGCCAGCAGTTACGTAGCGGACGGGAGCACAGATACGCAGTATTTT. It yields the protein CASSYVADGSTDTQYF.

The chain combines TRBV28 with TRBJ2-1, with D maybe TRBD1 (6 bases). CDR3 length: 12 amino acids. CDR1 MDHEN and CDR2 SYDVKM come from the germline V gene. V was pared by 7 bases and J by 10 bases, with 14 bases between. The CDR3 region is CASKGTLREQFF. CDR3 bases: TGTGCCAGCAAAGGGACACTACGAGAGCAGTTCTTC. Variable domain in full (rest from reference TRBV28 and TRBJ2-1): DVKVTQSSRYLVKRTGEKVFLECVQDMDHENMFWYRQDPGLGLRLIYFSYDVKMKEKGDIPEGYSVSREKKERFSLILESASTNQTSMYLCASKGTLREQFFGPGTRLTVL.